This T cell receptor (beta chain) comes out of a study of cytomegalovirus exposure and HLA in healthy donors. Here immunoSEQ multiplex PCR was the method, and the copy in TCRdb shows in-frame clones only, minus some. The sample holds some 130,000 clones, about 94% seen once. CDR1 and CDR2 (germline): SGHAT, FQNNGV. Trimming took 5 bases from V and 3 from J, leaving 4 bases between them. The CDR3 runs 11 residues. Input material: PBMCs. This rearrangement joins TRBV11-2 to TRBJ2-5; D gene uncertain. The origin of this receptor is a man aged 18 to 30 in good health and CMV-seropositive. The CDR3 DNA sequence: TGTGCCAGCAGCCGAGAAGAGACCCAGTACTTC. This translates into CASSREETQYF. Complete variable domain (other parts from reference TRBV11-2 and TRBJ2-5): EAGVAQSPRYKIIEKRQSVAFWCNPISGHATLYWYQQILGQGPKLLIQFQNNGVVDDSQLPKDRFSAERLKGVDSTLKIQPAKLEDSAVYLCASSREETQYFGPGTRLLVL.